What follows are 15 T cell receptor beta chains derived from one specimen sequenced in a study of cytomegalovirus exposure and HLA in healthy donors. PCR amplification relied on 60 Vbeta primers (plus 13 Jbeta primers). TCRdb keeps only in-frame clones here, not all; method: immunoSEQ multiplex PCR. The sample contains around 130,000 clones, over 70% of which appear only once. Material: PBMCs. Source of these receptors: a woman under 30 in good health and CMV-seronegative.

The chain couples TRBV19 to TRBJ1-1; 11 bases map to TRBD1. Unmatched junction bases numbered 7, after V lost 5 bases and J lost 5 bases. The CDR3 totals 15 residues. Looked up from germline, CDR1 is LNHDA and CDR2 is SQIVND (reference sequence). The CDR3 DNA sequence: TGTGCCAGTAGTCCTTTGCGGGACAGGGGGACTGAAGCTTTCTTT. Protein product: CASSPLRDRGTEAFF. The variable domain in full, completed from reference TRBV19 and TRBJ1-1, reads DGGITQSPKYLFRKEGQNVTLSCEQNLNHDAMYWYRQDPGQGLRLIYYSQIVNDFQKGDIAEGYSVSREKKESFPLTVTSAQKNPTAFYLCASSPLRDRGTEAFFGQGTRLTVV.

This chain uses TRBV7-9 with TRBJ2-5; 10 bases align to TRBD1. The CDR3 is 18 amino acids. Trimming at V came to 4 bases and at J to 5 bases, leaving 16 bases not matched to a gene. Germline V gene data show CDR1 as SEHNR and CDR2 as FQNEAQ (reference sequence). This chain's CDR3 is CASSSHHPATGGWETQYF. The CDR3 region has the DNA TGTGCCAGCAGCTCCCACCACCCAGCGACAGGGGGCTGGGAGACCCAGTACTTC. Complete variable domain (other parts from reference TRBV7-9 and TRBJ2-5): DTGVSQNPRHKITKRGQNVTFRCDPISEHNRLYWYRQTLGQGPEFLTYFQNEAQLEKSRLLSDRFSAERPKGSFSTLEIQRTEQGDSAMYLCASSSHHPATGGWETQYFGPGTRLLVL.

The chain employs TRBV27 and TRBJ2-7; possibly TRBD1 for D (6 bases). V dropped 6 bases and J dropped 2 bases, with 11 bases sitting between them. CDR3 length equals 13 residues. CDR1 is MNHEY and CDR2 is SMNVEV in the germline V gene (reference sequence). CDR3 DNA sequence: TGTGCCAGCAGGGGGGCTTTGCCCTACGAGCAGTACTTC. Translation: CASRGALPYEQYF.

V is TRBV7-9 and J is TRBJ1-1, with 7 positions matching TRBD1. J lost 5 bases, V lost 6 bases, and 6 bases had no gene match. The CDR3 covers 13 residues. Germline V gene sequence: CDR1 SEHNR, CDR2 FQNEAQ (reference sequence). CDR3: CASRPTGETEAFF. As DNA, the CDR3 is TGTGCCAGCAGGCCTACAGGGGAAACTGAAGCTTTCTTT.

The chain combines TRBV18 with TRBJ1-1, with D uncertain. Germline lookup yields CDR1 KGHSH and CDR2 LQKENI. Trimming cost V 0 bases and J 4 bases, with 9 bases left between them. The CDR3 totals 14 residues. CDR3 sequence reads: CASSPPSTVTEAFF. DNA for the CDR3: TGTGCCAGCTCACCACCGTCAACAGTCACTGAAGCTTTCTTT.

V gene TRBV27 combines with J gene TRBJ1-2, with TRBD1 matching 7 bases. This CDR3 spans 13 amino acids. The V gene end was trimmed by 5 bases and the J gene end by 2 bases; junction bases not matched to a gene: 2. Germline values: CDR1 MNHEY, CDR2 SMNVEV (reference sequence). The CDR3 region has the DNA TGTGCCAGCAGTCCGGACAGGAACTATGGCTACACCTTC. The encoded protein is CASSPDRNYGYTF.

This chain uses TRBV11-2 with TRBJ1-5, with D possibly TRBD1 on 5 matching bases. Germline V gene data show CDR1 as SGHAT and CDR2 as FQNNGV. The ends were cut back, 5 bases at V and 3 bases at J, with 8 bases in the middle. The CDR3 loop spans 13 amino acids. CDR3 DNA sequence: TGTGCCAGCAGCGTACAGGTCAATCAGCCCCAGCATTTT. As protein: CASSVQVNQPQHF.

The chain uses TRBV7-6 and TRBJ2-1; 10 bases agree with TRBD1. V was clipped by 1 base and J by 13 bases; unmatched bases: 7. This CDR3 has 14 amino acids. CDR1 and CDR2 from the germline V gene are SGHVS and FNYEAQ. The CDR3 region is CASSLEPGTGEQFF. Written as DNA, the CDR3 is TGTGCCAGCAGCTTAGAACCCGGGACAGGGGAACAGTTCTTC. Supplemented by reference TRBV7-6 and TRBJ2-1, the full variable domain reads GAGVSQSPRYKVTKRGQDVALRCDPISGHVSLYWYRQALGQGPEFLTYFNYEAQQDKSGLPNDRFSAERPEGSISTLTIQRTEQRDSAMYRCASSLEPGTGEQFFGPGTRLTVL.

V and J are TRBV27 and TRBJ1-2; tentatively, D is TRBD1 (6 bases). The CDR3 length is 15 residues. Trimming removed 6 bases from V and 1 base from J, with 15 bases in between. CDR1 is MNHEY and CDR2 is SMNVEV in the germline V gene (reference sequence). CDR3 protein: CASRSWDTNNYGYTF. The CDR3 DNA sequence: TGTGCCAGCAGGTCCTGGGACACTAATAACTATGGCTACACCTTC.

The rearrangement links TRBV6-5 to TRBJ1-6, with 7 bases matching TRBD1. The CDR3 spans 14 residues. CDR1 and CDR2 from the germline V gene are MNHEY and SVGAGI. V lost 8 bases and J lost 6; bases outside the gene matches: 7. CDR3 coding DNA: TGTGCCAGCGCCCCGGGACAGCGTAATTCACCCCTCCACTTT. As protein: CASAPGQRNSPLHF.

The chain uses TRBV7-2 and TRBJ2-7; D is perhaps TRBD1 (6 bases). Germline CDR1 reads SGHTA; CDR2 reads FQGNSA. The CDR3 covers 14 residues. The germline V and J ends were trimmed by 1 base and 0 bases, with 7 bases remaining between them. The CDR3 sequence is CASSLGTVSYEQYF. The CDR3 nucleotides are TGTGCCAGCAGCTTAGGGACAGTCTCCTACGAGCAGTACTTC. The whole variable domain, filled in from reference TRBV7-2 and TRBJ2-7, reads GAGVSQSPSNKVTEKGKDVELRCDPISGHTALYWYRQSLGQGLEFLIYFQGNSAPDKSGLPSDRFSAERTGGSVSTLTIQRTQQEDSAVYLCASSLGTVSYEQYFGPGTRLTVT.

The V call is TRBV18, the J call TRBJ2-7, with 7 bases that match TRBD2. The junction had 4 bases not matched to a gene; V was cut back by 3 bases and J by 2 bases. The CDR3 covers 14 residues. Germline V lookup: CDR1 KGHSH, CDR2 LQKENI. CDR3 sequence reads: CASSPWGGTYEQYF. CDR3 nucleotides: TGTGCCAGCTCACCTTGGGGGGGAACCTACGAGCAGTACTTC.

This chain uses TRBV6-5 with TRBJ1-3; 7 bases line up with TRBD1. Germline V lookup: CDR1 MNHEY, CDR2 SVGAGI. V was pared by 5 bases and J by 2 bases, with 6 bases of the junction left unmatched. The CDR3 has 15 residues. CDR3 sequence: CASSTVDRAGNTIYF. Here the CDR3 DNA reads TGTGCCAGCAGTACCGTTGACAGGGCTGGAAACACCATATATTTT.

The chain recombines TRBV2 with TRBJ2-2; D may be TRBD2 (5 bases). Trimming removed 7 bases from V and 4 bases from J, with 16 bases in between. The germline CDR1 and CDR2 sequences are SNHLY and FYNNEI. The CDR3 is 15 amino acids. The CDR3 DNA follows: TGTGCCAGCACGTCTGAAGCGGCTCTCACCGGGGAGCTGTTTTTT. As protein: CASTSEAALTGELFF.

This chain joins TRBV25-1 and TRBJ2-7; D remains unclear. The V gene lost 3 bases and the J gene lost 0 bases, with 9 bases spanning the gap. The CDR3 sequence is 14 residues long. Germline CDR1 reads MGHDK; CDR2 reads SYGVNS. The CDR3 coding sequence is TGTGCCAGCAGTGATACGTCGAGCTCCTACGAGCAGTACTTC. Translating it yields CASSDTSSSYEQYF.